The 6 T cell receptor beta chains below were found in one sample sequenced in a study of blood T cells in healthy people across ages. For the second PCR, which ran for about 7 to 11 cycles, a sample-barcoded 5' primer and a J-beta primer mix were used. TCRdb fed the 5' RACE reads into MiXCR, producing one record per CDR3 protein. Here the sample spans around 500,000 distinct CDR3 sequences, around half being singletons. Specimen: blood. The receptors were gathered from an elderly man in good health.

This clonotype was detected a few times. The chain has TRBV7-3 and TRBJ1-1; D unclear. The CDR3 has 13 residues. Trimming pared 5 bases from V and 8 bases from J, leaving 15 bases between. Germline V gene lookup returns CDR1 SGHTA and CDR2 FQGTGA. CDR3 sequence (DNA): TGTGCCAGCAGCCCACTGGACGGGCTCGAAGCTTTCTTT. Translation: CASSPLDGLEAFF.

This clonotype was recorded a few times. The CDR3 DNA follows: TGTGCCAGCAGCTATGACAGGGGGGGGTACAATGAGCAGTTCTTC. It is translated as CASSYDRGGYNEQFF. The rearrangement uses TRBV7-2 and TRBJ2-1, with TRBD1 matching over 9 bases. This CDR3 comprises 15 residues. CDR1 is SGHTA, CDR2 FQGNSA, per germline. V shed 4 bases and J 4 bases; nucleotides not matched to a gene: 5.

This clonotype has more than one count but fewer than ten. The chain combines TRBV20-1 with TRBJ2-7; 12 bases line up with TRBD2. CDR3 length: 13 amino acids. The V segment lost 4 bases and the J segment 4 bases; nucleotides outside the gene matches: 2. In germline, CDR1 is DFQATT, CDR2 SNEGSKA (reference sequence). CDR3 region: CSATGTSGYEQYF. In DNA form, the CDR3 reads TGCAGTGCTACCGGGACTAGCGGGTACGAGCAGTACTTC.

This clonotype has a handful of counts. The chain combines TRBV5-1 with TRBJ2-2; 10 nucleotides agree with TRBD2. The germline V gene encodes CDR1 SGHRS and CDR2 YFSETQ. Trimming cost V 0 bases and J 0 bases; bases outside gene matches: 23. The CDR3 extends over 24 amino acids. The CDR3 here is CASSLARGGYGGTSVNANTGELFF. In DNA form, the CDR3 reads TGCGCCAGCAGCTTGGCCCGGGGAGGATACGGCGGGACTAGCGTAAACGCGAACACCGGGGAGCTGTTTTTT.

The chain carries TRBV29-1 and TRBJ1-2, with unresolved D. Germline-derived CDR1 and CDR2 are SQVTM and ANQGSEA. The CDR3 extends over 14 amino acids. V lost 0 bases and J 6 bases, leaving 14 bases between the germline ends. CDR3 sequence reads: CSVEEEASWDGYTF. The CDR3 nucleotides read TGCAGCGTTGAAGAAGAGGCGAGCTGGGATGGCTACACCTTC.

The chain couples TRBV28 to TRBJ1-4; tentative D call: TRBD1 (6 bases). V dropped 8 bases and J dropped 7 bases, with 20 bases sitting between them. The CDR3 is made up of 15 amino acids. Per germline, CDR1 MDHEN and CDR2 SYDVKM. The CDR3 sequence is CASGREGGAREKLFF. The CDR3 nucleotides read TGTGCCAGCGGAAGGGAGGGGGGGGCGCGTGAAAAACTGTTTTTT.